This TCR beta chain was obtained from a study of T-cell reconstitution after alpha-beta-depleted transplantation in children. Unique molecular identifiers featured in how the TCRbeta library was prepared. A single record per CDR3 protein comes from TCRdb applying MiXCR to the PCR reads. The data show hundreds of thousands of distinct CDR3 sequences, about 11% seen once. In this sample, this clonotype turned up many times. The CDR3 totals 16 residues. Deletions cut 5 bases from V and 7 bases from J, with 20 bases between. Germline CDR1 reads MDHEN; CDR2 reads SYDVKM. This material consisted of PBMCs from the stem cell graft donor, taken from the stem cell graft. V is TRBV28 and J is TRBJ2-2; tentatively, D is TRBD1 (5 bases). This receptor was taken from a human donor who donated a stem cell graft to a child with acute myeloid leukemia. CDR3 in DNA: TGTGCCAGCAGTCCCTATACTGGCAGGGCGATCGGGGAGCTGTTTTTT. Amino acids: CASSPYTGRAIGELFF. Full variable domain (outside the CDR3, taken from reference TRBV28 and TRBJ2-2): DVKVTQSSRYLVKRTGEKVFLECVQDMDHENMFWYRQDPGLGLRLIYFSYDVKMKEKGDIPEGYSVSREKKERFSLILESASTNQTSMYLCASSPYTGRAIGELFFGEGSRLTVL.